Below are 10 T cell receptor beta chains sequenced from a single sample in a study of blood T cell repertoires in COVID-19. The method was immunoSEQ multiplex PCR; TCRdb's version includes in-frame clones alone and lacks a portion of them. The sample carries 100,000 to 150,000 clones, about 85% recorded once. Source material: peripheral blood. All receptors come from an elderly man with active or convalescent COVID-19.

In nucleotides, the CDR3 is TGTGCCAGCGCACCGGGAGCCTATAATTCACCCCTCCACTTT. Encoded protein: CASAPGAYNSPLHF. The rearrangement joins TRBV3-1 (or the pseudogene TRBV3-2) to TRBJ1-6; the D is unclear. V lost 8 bases, J lost 2 bases, and 10 bases lay in between. CDR3 length: 14 amino acids. The germline CDR1 and CDR2 sequences are LGHDT and YNNKEL (reference sequence).

The J gene is TRBJ2-5, the V gene TRBV5-6, with unresolved D. The germline V and J ends were trimmed by 0 bases and 2 bases, with 8 bases remaining between them. Germline V gene data show CDR1 as SGHDT and CDR2 as YYEEEE. The CDR3 has 14 residues. The CDR3 spells CASSLAPVQETQYF. In nucleotides, the CDR3 is TGTGCCAGCAGCTTGGCTCCCGTGCAAGAGACCCAGTACTTC.

The chain uses TRBV7-9 and TRBJ2-1; no definite D call. With 1 base removed from V and 4 bases from J, the gap between germline ends came to 11 bases. The CDR3 spans 15 residues. CDR1 is SEHNR and CDR2 is FQNEAQ in the germline V gene (reference sequence). The CDR3 reads CASSLVVELYNEQFF. The CDR3 nucleotides read TGTGCCAGCAGCTTAGTTGTGGAGTTGTACAATGAGCAGTTCTTC. Combining the CDR3 with reference TRBV7-9 and TRBJ2-1 gives the whole variable domain DTGVSQNPRHKITKRGQNVTFRCDPISEHNRLYWYRQTLGQGPEFLTYFQNEAQLEKSRLLSDRFSAERPKGSFSTLEIQRTEQGDSAMYLCASSLVVELYNEQFFGPGTRLTVL.

The chain uses TRBV6-5 and TRBJ1-4, with D unclear. This CDR3 contains 15 residues. Per germline, CDR1 MNHEY and CDR2 SVGAGI. The V end lost 6 bases, the J end lost 0 bases, and 11 bases lay between the germline ends. The CDR3 sequence: CASRETVATNEKLFF. CDR3 coding DNA: TGTGCCAGCAGGGAGACTGTTGCAACTAATGAAAAACTGTTTTTT.

The rearrangement uses TRBV28 and TRBJ2-6; TRBD2 agrees at 8 bases. The germline V gene has CDR1 MDHEN and CDR2 SYDVKM. CDR3 length: 16 amino acids. J gave up 2 bases and V 3 bases, and 3 bases lay outside the gene matches. Here the CDR3 reads CASSFREGAGANVLTF. CDR3 DNA sequence: TGTGCCAGCAGTTTCCGGGAGGGGGCTGGGGCCAACGTCCTGACTTTC.

V and J are TRBV28 and TRBJ1-1, with D possibly matching TRBD1 (6 bases). CDR1 and CDR2 (germline): MDHEN, SYDVKM. The V gene lost 5 bases and the J gene lost 0 bases, with 10 bases spanning the gap. The CDR3 runs 14 residues. The CDR3 is CASSRDRLNTEAFF. DNA for the CDR3: TGTGCCAGCAGTCGCGACAGGCTGAACACTGAAGCTTTCTTT.

This rearrangement joins TRBV29-1 to TRBJ1-1; TRBD1 aligns across 10 bases. This CDR3 has 14 amino acids. Trimming took 5 bases from V and 1 from J; bases not matched to a gene: 4. Germline values: CDR1 SQVTM, CDR2 ANQGSEA. The CDR3 DNA reads as TGCAGCGTTAGCCGGGACAGGGGGAACACTGAAGCTTTCTTT. Translating gives CSVSRDRGNTEAFF.

CDR3 DNA sequence: TGTGCCAGCAGCTCCGGGACTTTGAGGGCTTTCTTT. This encodes CASSSGTLRAFF. This rearrangement joins TRBV6-5 to TRBJ1-1, with TRBD1 as a possible D gene (5 bases). Germline loops: CDR1 MNHEY, CDR2 SVGAGI. The CDR3 totals 12 residues. The V and J ends lost 6 bases and 11 bases respectively, with 16 bases between them.

This chain uses TRBV25-1 with TRBJ2-6, with D perhaps TRBD2 (5 bases). Trimming removed 5 bases at V and 4 bases at J, with 12 bases between. CDR1 MGHDK and CDR2 SYGVNS come from the germline V gene. The CDR3 consists of 15 residues. The CDR3 here is CASSPRVLGANVLTF. The CDR3 DNA reads as TGTGCCAGCAGTCCGAGGGTCTTGGGGGCCAACGTCCTGACTTTC.

The genes are TRBV11-2 and TRBJ1-1, with D uncertain. Germline CDR1 and CDR2: SGHAT and FQNNGV. The CDR3 is 14 amino acids. The V gene lost 0 bases and the J gene lost 4 bases, with 9 bases spanning the gap. CDR3: CASSLDSYSTEAFF. The DNA for the CDR3 is TGTGCCAGCAGCTTAGATTCTTACAGCACTGAAGCTTTCTTT.